This T cell receptor (beta chain) was recorded in a study of identical twins (dated by TCRdb to about 2016). Turning to the overall study: To test whether fetal clonotypes persist, the study used deep sequencing on TCR alpha and beta repertoires from monozygotic twins, unrelated adults of various ages, and cord blood. Replicate twin experiments were performed at different times using different library preparation protocols to rule out contamination.

On the study overall, not on this receptor specifically: In beta out-of-frame sequences, excess twin sharing was weaker, because having fewer shared sequences lowered the signal-to-noise ratio. Compared with coincidental sharing between unrelated individuals, out-of-frame TCR alpha sequences shared between twins showed an excess of sequences with low generation probability. Fewer insertions were carried by abundant cord blood beta clonotypes; a weaker similar trend was observed in young adult naive repertoires, while no such trend was observed in memory repertoires. Because the same donors could not be followed over many years, the conclusions depended on cross-sectional statistical analysis. In monozygotic twins, recombination models systematically underestimated out-of-frame TCR alpha sharing, but the models matched the sharing seen between unrelated individuals. Zero-insertion analyses could be partly confounded by invariant T cells such as MAIT and iNKT, though diverse VJ usage argued against such confounding for most clonotypes.

To note about this clonotype: The antigen it binds to is not known. It has no much larger one-base neighbor in the sample; base qualities were not kept.

All donors were healthy Caucasians. The twin cohort comprised three pairs of female monozygotic twins, all aged about 18 to 30 years. Positive isolation kits from Invitrogen were used to isolate the CD4+ and CD8+ T cell populations. Library preparation used 5' RACE. Data came from an Illumina HiSeq 2000. Template switching added a universal primer binding site, and the final cDNA carried a unique molecular identifier that allowed TCR cDNA molecules to be counted accurately. Specific primers in the conserved constant-segment region were used to synthesize first-strand cDNA for TCR alpha and beta chains. To control for contamination, each cDNA library was double barcoded with a SMART-Mk sample barcode plus Illumina barcodes. TruSeq adapter sequences along with Illumina sample barcodes were introduced in two successive PCR steps. The Illumina HiSeq platform was used with custom primers to sequence TCR alpha and beta cDNA libraries. On the authors' methods: Raw reads were processed with MiGEC to extract unique molecular identifiers, and MiXCR was used to determine CDR3 positions. For each individual, recombination models were inferred using an EM algorithm with the repgenHMM and IGoR tools. Shared clonotype analysis was performed with the tcR package in R, normalizing sharing by the product of cloneset sizes. Out-of-frame nonproductive sequences were analyzed to study raw recombination free of thymic and clonal selection effects. The raw public reads went through TCRdb reprocessing: fastp at Q25, MiXCR clone calling, in-frame beta chains kept. Identical CDR3 proteins give one entry, which carries the most common genes and DNA. None of the V and J calls come from the authors' own analysis; TCRdb made them. The sample profile shows around 480,000 distinct CDR3 sequences; 13% to 15% of them were found once. The ten most abundant clones make up about 0.54% of the sample.

The data also belong to a second study, concerning yellow fever vaccine responses in identical twins. From that second study: The T cell response to vaccination in identical twins was reported by the authors to appear partly convergent and partly personalized. Focusing on identical twins, the study followed the T cell clones that responded to the vaccine, and did so with precision.

The sequencing input was CD4+ T cells sorted from blood. The source of this sequence is a woman under 30 in good health.

CDR3 loop: CASSFRSEFVQYF. The DNA sequence is given as TGTGCCAGCAGCTTCCGATCCGAGTTTGTCCAGTACTTC. Recombination connected TRBV5-6 to TRBJ2-5; the D gene is unclear. The germline V gene yields SGHDT for CDR1 and YYEEEE for CDR2. The CDR3 starts with the cysteine, ends with the phenylalanine, and has 13 residues. The read is trimmed to its CDR3 DNA, 39 bases read in frame from base 1. Trimming at the junction amounts to 2 bases on V and 10 bases on J, and the germline ends lie 15 bases apart.